This T cell receptor beta chain comes out of a study of OX40 agonist ivuxolimab in advanced cancers. For the study at large: A mean age of approximately 64 years, range about 20 to 79, was recorded, and 80% to 90% were male. Findings and limits, study-wide: By week 6 at 0.1 to 3.0 mg/kg, blood CD4+ and CD8+ T cells had expanded clonally.

Sequencing was performed with immunoSEQ multiplex PCR; in TCRdb, only in-frame clones are kept and a portion is missing. The sample contains roughly 100,000 clones, roughly 91% of which appear only once. As for this clone: As yet, its antigen is unknown.

Trimming removed 5 bases at V and 6 bases at J, with 16 bases between. There are 15 residues in the CDR3. The germline gives CDR1 LNHDA, CDR2 SQIVND (reference sequence). This clonotype was obtained from an adult with an advanced solid tumor such as melanoma, head and neck, liver or kidney cancer. The sequences come from CD4+ or CD8+ T cells sorted from blood, collected in a trial of the OX40 agonist ivuxolimab. The V call is TRBV19, the J call TRBJ2-2, with D possibly being TRBD1 or TRBD2 (5 bases each). The CDR3 sequence is CASSLGTRLSGELFF. The CDR3 DNA reads as TGTGCCAGTAGTCTAGGGACGCGGCTTTCCGGGGAGCTGTTTTTT.